Each of the 15 T cell receptor beta chains below was sequenced from the same sample in a study of neoadjuvant nivolumab and ipilimumab in lung cancer. Generated by immunoSEQ multiplex PCR, the TCRdb table keeps only in-frame clones and is missing some. Seen here are 15,000 to 20,000 clones, 75% to 90% observed once, and the top ten hold about 2.1%. The source material was peripheral blood, sampled before neoadjuvant nivolumab, alone or with ipilimumab. These TCRs come from an adult with non-small cell lung cancer.

The chain recombines TRBV18 with TRBJ1-1; 9 bases map to TRBD1. Trimming removed 5 bases from V and 7 bases from J; junction bases left unmatched: 5. There are 13 residues in the CDR3. The germline V gene encodes CDR1 KGHSH and CDR2 LQKENI. As DNA, the CDR3 is TGTGCCAGCTCAACGGGACAGGGAGGTGAAGCTTTCTTT. Translating it yields CASSTGQGGEAFF.

The CDR3 region has the DNA TGTGCCTGGAGTGTAAAGGGGCTTGATGAAAAACTGTTTTTT. Translation: CAWSVKGLDEKLFF. V usage is TRBV30 and J usage is TRBJ1-4; perhaps TRBD1 as D (5 bases). This CDR3 comprises 14 residues. V shed 0 bases and J shed 6 bases, with 11 bases lying between them. Germline values: CDR1 GTSNPN, CDR2 SVGIG (reference sequence).

This clone was seen only once. The V call is TRBV6-6, the J call TRBJ2-7, with a weak D call TRBD2 (5 bases). Germline CDR1 is MNHNY and CDR2 is SVGAGI (reference sequence). Trimming removed 2 bases at V and 1 base at J, with 6 bases between. The CDR3 totals 13 residues. The CDR3 sequence: CASSYPGSYEQYF. As DNA, the CDR3 is TGTGCCAGCAGTTACCCGGGATCCTACGAGCAGTACTTC.

The chain has TRBV9 and TRBJ2-6; the D is unclear. V lost 3 bases and J lost 9, with 4 bases in between. Germline V gene sequence: CDR1 SGDLS, CDR2 YYNGEE. The CDR3 has 11 amino acids. This CDR3 is CASSALNVLTF. In DNA, the CDR3 is TGTGCCAGCAGCGCTCTCAACGTCCTGACTTTC.

The J gene is TRBJ2-1, the V gene TRBV14; D ambiguous. There are 13 residues in the CDR3. CDR1 and CDR2 (germline): SGHDN, FVKESK. V dropped 3 bases and J dropped 6 bases, with 9 bases sitting between them. The CDR3, as DNA: TGTGCCAGCAGCCATCTATCCCGCAATGAGCAGTTCTTC. Translation: CASSHLSRNEQFF.

This chain links TRBV5-4 with TRBJ2-1; 11 bases map to TRBD2. This CDR3 is 14 amino acids long. The germline V gene has CDR1 SGHNT and CDR2 YYREEE (reference sequence). The J segment lost 6 bases and the V segment lost 7 bases, leaving 6 bases of the junction unmatched. CDR3 coding DNA: TGTGCCAGCCTTCTAGCGGGAGGCAGCAATGAGCAGTTCTTC. Translated: CASLLAGGSNEQFF.

The chain carries TRBV9 and TRBJ2-1; 8 nucleotides agree with TRBD2. The V and J ends lost 5 bases and 1 base, in that order; junction bases with no gene match: 5. There are 15 residues in the CDR3. Germline-derived CDR1 and CDR2 are SGDLS and YYNGEE. The CDR3 sequence: CASSGAGESYNEQFF. The CDR3 DNA reads as TGTGCCAGCAGTGGAGCGGGAGAATCCTACAATGAGCAGTTCTTC.

The chain joins TRBV11-3 to TRBJ2-1, with TRBD2 matching over 11 bases. In germline, CDR1 is SGHNT, CDR2 YENEEA. The CDR3 runs to 17 residues. Unmatched junction bases numbered 11, after V lost 4 bases and J lost 6 bases. The CDR3 spells CASSYYSGRARPNEQFF. As DNA, the CDR3 is TGTGCCAGCAGCTACTATAGCGGGAGGGCCCGGCCCAATGAGCAGTTCTTC.

J is TRBJ2-3 and V is TRBV7-8, with D possibly TRBD2 on 5 matching bases. V lost 2 bases, J lost 2 bases, and 14 bases lay in between. The CDR3 extends over 16 amino acids. Germline-derived CDR1 and CDR2 are SGHVS and FQNEAQ. The CDR3, as DNA: TGTGCCAGCAGCTTATTAGCGAGGATAAACACAGATACGCAGTATTTT. Amino acid sequence: CASSLLARINTDTQYF.

CDR3 loop: CASSLSQAPYEQYF. CDR3 DNA sequence: TGTGCCAGCAGTTTAAGTCAAGCCCCTTACGAGCAGTACTTC. The chain links TRBV28 to TRBJ2-7; D gene unclear. Deletions cut 2 bases from V and 4 bases from J, with 12 bases between. CDR1 and CDR2 from the germline V gene are MDHEN and SYDVKM. This CDR3 contains 14 residues.

The chain links TRBV5-6 to TRBJ2-1; TRBD2 matches at 11 bases. V lost 4 bases, J lost 7 bases, and 7 bases stayed unmatched. The CDR3 spans 15 residues. Germline-derived CDR1 and CDR2 are SGHDT and YYEEEE. The CDR3 sequence: CASSSSGRALNEQFF. The CDR3, as DNA: TGTGCCAGCAGCAGTAGCGGGAGGGCCTTGAATGAGCAGTTCTTC.

The J gene is TRBJ2-1, the V gene TRBV20-1; D is uncertain. Germline V gene lookup returns CDR1 DFQATT and CDR2 SNEGSKA (reference sequence). V was pared by 6 bases and J by 9 bases, with 9 bases between. The CDR3 is 10 residues long. The DNA for the CDR3 is TGCAGTGCCGAAACCCGTGAGCAGTTCTTC. This gives the protein CSAETREQFF.

The V call is TRBV28, the J call TRBJ2-7; 7 bases align to TRBD2. The CDR3 totals 13 residues. From germline, CDR1 is MDHEN and CDR2 SYDVKM. With 6 bases clipped from V and 3 bases from J, the junction kept 5 bases outside the gene matches. Written as DNA, the CDR3 is TGTGCCAGCAGAGCGGGATCCTACTACGAGCAGTACTTC. This gives the protein CASRAGSYYEQYF.

The rearrangement links TRBV18 to TRBJ2-7; 7 positions agree with TRBD2. This CDR3 contains 14 residues. V trimming: 3 bases; J trimming: 6 bases; junction bases outside the gene matches: 8. Germline V gene lookup returns CDR1 KGHSH and CDR2 LQKENI. The CDR3 sequence is CASSPGLGGSEQYF. As DNA, the CDR3 is TGTGCCAGCTCACCCGGACTAGGCGGGAGCGAGCAGTACTTC.

This chain connects TRBV30 to TRBJ2-7; a weak D match, TRBD2 (6 bases). CDR3 length: 16 amino acids. The V gene's germline CDR1 is GTSNPN and CDR2 SVGIG (reference sequence). The germline V and J ends were trimmed by 1 base and 1 base, with 17 bases remaining between them. The CDR3, as DNA: TGTGCCTGGAGTGCCAACGGGGGTAGTTGGTCCTACGAGCAGTACTTC. This encodes CAWSANGGSWSYEQYF.